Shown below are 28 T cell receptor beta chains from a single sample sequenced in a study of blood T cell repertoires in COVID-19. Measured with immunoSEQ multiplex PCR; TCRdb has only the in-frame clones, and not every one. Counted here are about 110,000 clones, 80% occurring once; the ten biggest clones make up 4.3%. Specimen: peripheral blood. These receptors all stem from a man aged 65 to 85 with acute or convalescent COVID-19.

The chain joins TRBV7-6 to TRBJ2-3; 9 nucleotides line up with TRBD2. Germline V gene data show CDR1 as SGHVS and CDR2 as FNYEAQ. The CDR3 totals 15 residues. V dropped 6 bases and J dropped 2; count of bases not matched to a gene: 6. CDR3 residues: CASSRGGGFTDTQYF. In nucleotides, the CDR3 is TGTGCCAGCAGTCGCGGGGGGGGCTTCACAGATACGCAGTATTTT.

This CDR3 is CASSYGKNTEAFF. The CDR3 nucleotides are TGTGCCAGCAGTTATGGCAAGAACACTGAAGCTTTCTTT. V gene TRBV6-5 combines with J gene TRBJ1-1; D call uncertain. The germline gives CDR1 MNHEY, CDR2 SVGAGI. V lost 3 bases and J 1 base, leaving 6 bases between the germline ends. This CDR3 is built from 13 residues.

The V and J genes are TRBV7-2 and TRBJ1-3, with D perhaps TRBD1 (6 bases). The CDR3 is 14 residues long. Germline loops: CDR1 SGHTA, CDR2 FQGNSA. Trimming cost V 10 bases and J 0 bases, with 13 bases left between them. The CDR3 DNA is TGTGCCACCGGGATGACAGGCTCTGGAAACACCATATATTTT. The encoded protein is CATGMTGSGNTIYF.

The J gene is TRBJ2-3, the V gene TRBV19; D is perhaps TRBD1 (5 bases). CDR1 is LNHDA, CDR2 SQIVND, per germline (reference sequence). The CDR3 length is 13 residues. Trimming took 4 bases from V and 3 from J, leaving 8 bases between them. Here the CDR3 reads CASSTGLTDTQYF. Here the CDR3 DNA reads TGTGCCAGTAGTACAGGGTTGACAGATACGCAGTATTTT.

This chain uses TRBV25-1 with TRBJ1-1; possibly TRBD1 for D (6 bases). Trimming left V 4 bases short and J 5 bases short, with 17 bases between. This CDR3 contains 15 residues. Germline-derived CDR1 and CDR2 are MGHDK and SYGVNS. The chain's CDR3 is CASSGGFAGETEAFF. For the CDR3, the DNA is TGTGCCAGCAGTGGGGGGTTTGCAGGGGAAACTGAAGCTTTCTTT.

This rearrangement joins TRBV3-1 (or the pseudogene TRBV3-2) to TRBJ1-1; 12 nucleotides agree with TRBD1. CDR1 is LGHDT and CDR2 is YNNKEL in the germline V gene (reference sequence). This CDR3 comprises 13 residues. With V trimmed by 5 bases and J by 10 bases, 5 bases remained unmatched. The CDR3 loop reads CASSTGTGGLAFF. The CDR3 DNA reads TGTGCCAGCAGCACCGGGACAGGGGGCTTAGCTTTCTTT.

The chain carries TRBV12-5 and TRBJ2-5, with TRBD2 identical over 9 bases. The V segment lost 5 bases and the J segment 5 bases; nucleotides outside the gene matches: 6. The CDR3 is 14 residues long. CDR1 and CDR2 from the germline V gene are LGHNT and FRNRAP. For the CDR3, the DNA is TGTGCTAGTGGTCCGCCAGCGGGGGGTGAGACCCAGTACTTC. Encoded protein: CASGPPAGGETQYF.

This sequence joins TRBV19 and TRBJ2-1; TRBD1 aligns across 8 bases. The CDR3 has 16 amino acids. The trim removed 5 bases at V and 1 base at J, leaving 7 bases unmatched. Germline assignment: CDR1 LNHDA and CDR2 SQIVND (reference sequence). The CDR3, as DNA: TGTGCCAGTAGTCTCGGACAGGGTTATTCCTACAATGAGCAGTTCTTC. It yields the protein CASSLGQGYSYNEQFF.

CDR3 region: CASSEGQGTIYF. CDR3 bases: TGTGCCAGCAGCGAGGGGCAGGGCACCATATATTTT. The chain is built from TRBV9 and TRBJ1-3, with TRBD1 as a possible D gene (5 bases). The CDR3 is 12 amino acids. Germline values: CDR1 SGDLS, CDR2 YYNGEE. The ends were cut back, 3 bases at V and 9 bases at J, with 10 bases in the middle.

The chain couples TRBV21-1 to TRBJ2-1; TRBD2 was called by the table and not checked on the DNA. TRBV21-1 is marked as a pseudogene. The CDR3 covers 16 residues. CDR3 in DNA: TGTGCCAGCAGCAACGGACTAGCGGGGGTGTACAATGAGCAGTTCTTC. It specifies CASSNGLAGVYNEQFF.

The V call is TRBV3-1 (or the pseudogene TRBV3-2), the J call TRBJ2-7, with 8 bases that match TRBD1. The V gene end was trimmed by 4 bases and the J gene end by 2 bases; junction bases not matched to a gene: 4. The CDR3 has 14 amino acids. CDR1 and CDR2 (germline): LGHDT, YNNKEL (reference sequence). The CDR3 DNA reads TGTGCCAGCAGCCTTGGGACAGGAGCCTACGAGCAGTACTTC. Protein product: CASSLGTGAYEQYF.

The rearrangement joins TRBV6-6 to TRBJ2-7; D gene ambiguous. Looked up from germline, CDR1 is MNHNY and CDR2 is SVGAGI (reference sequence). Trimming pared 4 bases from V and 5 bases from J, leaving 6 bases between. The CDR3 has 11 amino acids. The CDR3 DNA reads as TGTGCCAGCAGTTCTAGGAACGAGCAGTACTTC. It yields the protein CASSSRNEQYF.

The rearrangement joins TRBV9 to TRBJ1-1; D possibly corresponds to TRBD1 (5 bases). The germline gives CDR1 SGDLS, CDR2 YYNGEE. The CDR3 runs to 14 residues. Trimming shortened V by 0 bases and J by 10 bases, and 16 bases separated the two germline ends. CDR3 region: CASSVGDPEGVAFF. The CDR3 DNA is TGTGCCAGCAGCGTAGGGGACCCGGAGGGTGTAGCTTTCTTT.

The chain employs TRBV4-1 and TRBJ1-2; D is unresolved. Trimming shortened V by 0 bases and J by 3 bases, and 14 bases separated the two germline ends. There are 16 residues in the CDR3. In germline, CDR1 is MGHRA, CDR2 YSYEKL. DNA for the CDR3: TGCGCCAGCAGCCAAGACGGGGTAAGGTTGGACTATGGCTACACCTTC. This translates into CASSQDGVRLDYGYTF.

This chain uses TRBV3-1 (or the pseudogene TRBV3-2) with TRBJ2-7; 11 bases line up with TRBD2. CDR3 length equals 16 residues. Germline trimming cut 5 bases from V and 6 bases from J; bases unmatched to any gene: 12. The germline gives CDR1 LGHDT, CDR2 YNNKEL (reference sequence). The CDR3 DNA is TGTGCCAGCAGCAAATCGACTAGCGGGGCCAGTGCCGAGCAGTACTTC. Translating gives CASSKSTSGASAEQYF.

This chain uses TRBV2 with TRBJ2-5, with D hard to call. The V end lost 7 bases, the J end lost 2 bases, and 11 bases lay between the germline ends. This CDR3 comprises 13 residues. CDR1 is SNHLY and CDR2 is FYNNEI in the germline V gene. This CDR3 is CASIVQIQETQYF. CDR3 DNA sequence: TGTGCCAGCATCGTCCAGATACAAGAGACCCAGTACTTC.

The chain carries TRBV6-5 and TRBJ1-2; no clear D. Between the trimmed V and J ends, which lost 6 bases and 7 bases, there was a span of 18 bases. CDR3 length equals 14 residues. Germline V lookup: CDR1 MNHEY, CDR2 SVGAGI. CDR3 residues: CASSPPGSYAGYTF. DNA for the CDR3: TGTGCCAGCAGCCCCCCGGGGAGCTATGCTGGCTACACCTTC.

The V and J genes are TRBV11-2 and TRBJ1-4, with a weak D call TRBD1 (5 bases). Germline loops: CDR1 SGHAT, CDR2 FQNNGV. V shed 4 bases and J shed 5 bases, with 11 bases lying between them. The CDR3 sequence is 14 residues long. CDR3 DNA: TGTGCCAGCAGCTCAGGGAACAGAAATGAAAAACTGTTTTTT. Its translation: CASSSGNRNEKLFF.

Written as DNA, the CDR3 is TGTGCCAGCAGCTTGGGCAGGGGGCAAGAGACCCAGTACTTC. Amino acids: CASSLGRGQETQYF. The chain recombines TRBV5-4 with TRBJ2-5, with 7 bases matching TRBD1. In germline, CDR1 is SGHNT, CDR2 YYREEE (reference sequence). J lost 2 bases, V lost 0 bases, and 1 base had no gene match. The CDR3 loop spans 14 amino acids.

DNA for the CDR3: TGCGCCAGCAGCTTGAATGAGGCCGGGGAGCTGTTTTTT. Amino acid sequence: CASSLNEAGELFF. The chain combines TRBV5-1 with TRBJ2-2; D is unresolved. CDR1 and CDR2 from the germline V gene are SGHRS and YFSETQ. The V end lost 1 base, the J end lost 6 bases, and 7 bases lay between the germline ends. This CDR3 comprises 13 residues.

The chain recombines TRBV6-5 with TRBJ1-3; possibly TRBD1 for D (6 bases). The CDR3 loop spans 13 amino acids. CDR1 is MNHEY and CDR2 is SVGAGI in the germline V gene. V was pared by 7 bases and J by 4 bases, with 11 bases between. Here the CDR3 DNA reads TGTGCCAGCACCCCGACAGGAGGAAACACCATATATTTT. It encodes CASTPTGGNTIYF.

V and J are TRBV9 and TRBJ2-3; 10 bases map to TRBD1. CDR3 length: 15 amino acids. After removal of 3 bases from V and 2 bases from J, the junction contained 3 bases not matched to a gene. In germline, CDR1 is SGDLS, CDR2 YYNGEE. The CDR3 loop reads CASSAGTGVTDTQYF. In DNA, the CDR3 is TGTGCCAGCAGCGCCGGGACAGGGGTCACAGATACGCAGTATTTT.

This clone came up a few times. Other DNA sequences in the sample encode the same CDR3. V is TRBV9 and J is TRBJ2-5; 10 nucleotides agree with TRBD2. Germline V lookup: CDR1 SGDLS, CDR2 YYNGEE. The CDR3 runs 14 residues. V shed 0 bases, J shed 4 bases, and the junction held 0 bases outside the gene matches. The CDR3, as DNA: TGTGCCAGCAGCGTAGCTAGCGGGGGAGAGACCCAGTACTTC. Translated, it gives CASSVASGGETQYF.

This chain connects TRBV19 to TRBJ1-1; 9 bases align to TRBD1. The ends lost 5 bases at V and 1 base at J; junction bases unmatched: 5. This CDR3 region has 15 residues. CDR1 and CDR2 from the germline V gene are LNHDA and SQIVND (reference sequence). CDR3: CASSLQQGANTEAFF. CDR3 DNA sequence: TGTGCCAGTAGTCTTCAACAGGGGGCGAACACTGAAGCTTTCTTT.

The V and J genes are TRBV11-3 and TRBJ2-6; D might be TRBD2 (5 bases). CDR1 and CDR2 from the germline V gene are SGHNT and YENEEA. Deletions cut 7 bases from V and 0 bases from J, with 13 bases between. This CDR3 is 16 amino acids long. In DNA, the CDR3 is TGTGCCAGCAATCGGGGTCCCCTCTCTGGGGCCAACGTCCTGACTTTC. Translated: CASNRGPLSGANVLTF.

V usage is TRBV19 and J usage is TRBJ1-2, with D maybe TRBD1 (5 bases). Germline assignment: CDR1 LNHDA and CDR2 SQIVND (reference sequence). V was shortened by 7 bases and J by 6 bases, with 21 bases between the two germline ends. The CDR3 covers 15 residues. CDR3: CASTTPGLGEDGYTF. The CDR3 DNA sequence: TGTGCCAGTACCACTCCGGGACTCGGTGAAGATGGCTACACCTTC. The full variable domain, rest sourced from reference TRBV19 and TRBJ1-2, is DGGITQSPKYLFRKEGQNVTLSCEQNLNHDAMYWYRQDPGQGLRLIYYSQIVNDFQKGDIAEGYSVSREKKESFPLTVTSAQKNPTAFYLCASTTPGLGEDGYTFGSGTRLTVV.

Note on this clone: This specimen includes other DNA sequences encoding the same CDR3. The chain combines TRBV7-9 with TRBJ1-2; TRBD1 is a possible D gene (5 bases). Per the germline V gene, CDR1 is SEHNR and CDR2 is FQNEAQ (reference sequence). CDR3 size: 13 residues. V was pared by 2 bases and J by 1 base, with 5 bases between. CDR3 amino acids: CASSLQGNYGYTF. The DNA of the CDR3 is TGTGCCAGCAGCTTACAGGGTAACTATGGCTACACCTTC.

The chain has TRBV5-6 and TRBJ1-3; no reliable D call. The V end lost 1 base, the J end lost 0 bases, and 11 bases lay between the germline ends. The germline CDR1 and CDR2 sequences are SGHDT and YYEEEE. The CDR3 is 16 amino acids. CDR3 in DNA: TGTGCCAGCAGCTTGTCGCGCCATATCTCTGGAAACACCATATATTTT. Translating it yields CASSLSRHISGNTIYF.